This T cell receptor (beta chain) derives from a study of blood T cell repertoires in COVID-19 (dated by TCRdb to about 2020). Regarding the study in general: The collaborator samples originated in the United States, Italy and Spain and spanned the acute and convalescent phases of COVID-19. The prospective study material was composed of cDNA or gDNA derived from T cells, B-cell-depleted T cells, or PBMCs. Subjects who had been exposed to COVID-19, were actively infected with it, or had recovered from it provided the deeply sampled blood TCRbeta repertoires that made up the dataset. The repertoires were released in a freely available public database intended as a resource for research on the immune response to SARS-CoV-2. The samples were drawn from two sources: the first 160 participants of the ongoing ImmuneRACE study, and approximately 1,300 subjects contributed by 6 global collaborators. Nearly every sample came with metadata listing a de-identified subject ID, COVID-19 status, age in years and sex. Where available, HLA class I and class II types were taken from metadata supplied by the sample provider and were not determined by assay-based typing.

Whole blood was collected in K2EDTA tubes by collaborating institutions according to the institutions' own protocols. For TCRbeta analysis, collaborators shipped samples in one of three forms: frozen whole blood, isolated PBMCs, or DNA extracted from either of those sample types. Comment on this clone: Which antigen it targets is not known. No clone much larger than this one lies a single base away; base qualities are absent.

The immunoSEQ Assay, a bias-controlled multiplex PCR, was used to amplify TCRbeta CDR3 regions from genomic DNA. As for the original processing: The number of nucleated cells in each sample was estimated from the amplification of reference gene primers within the assay. To quantify the absolute abundance of each unique TCRbeta CDR3 rearrangement, sequence reads were collapsed and filtered. For each sample, productive Simpson clonality was calculated by taking the square root of Simpson's diversity index across productive rearrangements. The table was pulled from immuneACCESS by TCRdb, which kept in-frame rearrangements only. Such tables lose some clones; where checked, under half of the loss comes from unresolved V genes, and the rest has no known cause. V, J and clone size were drawn from that table, and D and trimming were deduced from the DNA. In all, the sample holds around 100,000 clones, and 84% of those were seen once. Of the sample, approximately 12% falls within the top ten clones.

Summary of the overall study and its limitations: The quantity of clinical and demographic metadata differed by source and by participant and was supplied without curation.

The specimen sequenced was peripheral blood. The source is a human donor in a cohort sampled during active or convalescent COVID-19.

Here is the DNA: TGTGCCAGCCATCCCAGGGGGTCAGGGGGTAATGAGCAGTACTTC. Protein translation: CASHPRGSGGNEQYF. The chain is made from TRBV6-5 and TRBJ2-7; 7 central nucleotides agree with TRBD1. Per the germline V gene, MNHEY is the CDR1 and SVGAGI is the CDR2. From the cysteine up to the phenylalanine, the CDR3 has a length of 15 residues. Only CDR3 DNA remains: 45 bases, in frame from the first base. V lost 8 bases and J lost 7 bases, and the count of bases not matched to a germline gene is 17.